The rows below give T cell receptor beta chains drawn from one sample of a study of cytomegalovirus exposure and HLA in healthy donors. TCRdb's table, derived via immunoSEQ multiplex PCR, lists solely in-frame clones and lacks some. This table has more than 65,000 clones, about 74% appearing once. Material: PBMCs. All receptors derive from a woman aged 55 to 70 in good health and CMV-seropositive. The CDR3 runs from the conserved cysteine through the conserved F or W. Fields, in order: V gene, D gene, clone size, J gene, CDR3 protein, CDR3 DNA. A D gene is named only where the DNA matches it firmly. Clone sizes are given selectively: once, few, many, or a class where the clone is expanded.

v_call: TRBV10-3
d_call: -
clone_size: few
j_call: TRBJ1-2
cdr3_aa: CAIRAALNYGYTF
cdr3_nt: TGTGCCATCAGGGCGGCACTTAACTATGGCTACACCTTC

v_call: TRBV6-1
d_call: -
clone_size: once
j_call: TRBJ1-2
cdr3_aa: CASSENRVIGYTF
cdr3_nt: TGTGCCAGCAGTGAAAACAGGGTTATCGGCTACACCTTC

v_call: TRBV29-1
d_call: TRBD1
clone_size: -
j_call: TRBJ2-3
cdr3_aa: CSVTGARPDTQYF
cdr3_nt: TGCAGCGTCACAGGGGCCCGTCCAGATACGCAGTATTTT

v_call: TRBV5-1
d_call: -
clone_size: -
j_call: TRBJ1-1
cdr3_aa: CASSERGVLNTEAFF
cdr3_nt: TGCGCCAGCAGCGAACGGGGGGTCTTGAACACTGAAGCTTTCTTT

v_call: TRBV10-3
d_call: -
clone_size: -
j_call: TRBJ2-5
cdr3_aa: CAISESGGTETQYF
cdr3_nt: TGTGCCATCAGTGAGTCGGGCGGGACAGAGACCCAGTACTTC

v_call: TRBV19
d_call: -
clone_size: -
j_call: TRBJ1-5
cdr3_aa: CASSILRDMVLDQPQHF
cdr3_nt: TGTGCCAGTAGTATCCTCCGGGACATGGTTTTGGATCAGCCCCAGCATTTT

v_call: TRBV18
d_call: -
clone_size: -
j_call: TRBJ1-3
cdr3_aa: CASSPDRPRNGNTIYF
cdr3_nt: TGTGCCAGCTCACCCGACAGGCCTCGTAATGGAAACACCATATATTTT

v_call: TRBV6-6
d_call: -
clone_size: few
j_call: TRBJ1-5
cdr3_aa: CASSYSAGRSNQPQHF
cdr3_nt: TGTGCCAGCAGTTACTCAGCAGGGAGGAGCAATCAGCCCCAGCATTTT

v_call: TRBV18
d_call: -
clone_size: few
j_call: TRBJ1-1
cdr3_aa: CASSRGNLNTEAFF
cdr3_nt: TGTGCCAGCTCACGAGGGAATTTGAACACTGAAGCTTTCTTT

v_call: TRBV7-9
d_call: TRBD1
clone_size: -
j_call: TRBJ1-2
cdr3_aa: CASSPTGRTGSGYTF
cdr3_nt: TGTGCCAGCAGCCCGACCGGAAGGACAGGCTCTGGCTACACCTTC

v_call: TRBV19
d_call: -
clone_size: -
j_call: TRBJ2-3
cdr3_aa: CASSTGRADTQYF
cdr3_nt: TGTGCCAGTAGCACAGGGAGAGCAGATACGCAGTATTTT

v_call: TRBV19
d_call: -
clone_size: -
j_call: TRBJ1-2
cdr3_aa: CASSAYRDTSVGYGYTF
cdr3_nt: TGTGCCAGTAGTGCCTACCGGGACACATCTGTGGGCTATGGCTACACCTTC

v_call: TRBV27
d_call: -
clone_size: -
j_call: TRBJ2-7
cdr3_aa: CASTLPPREQYF
cdr3_nt: TGTGCCAGCACCCTCCCTCCTCGCGAGCAGTACTTC

v_call: TRBV5-4
d_call: TRBD2
clone_size: -
j_call: TRBJ2-5
cdr3_aa: CASSLGGLAGGGETQYF
cdr3_nt: TGTGCCAGCAGCTTGGGGGGACTAGCGGGAGGGGGTGAGACCCAGTACTTC

v_call: TRBV9
d_call: -
clone_size: few
j_call: TRBJ1-4
cdr3_aa: CASSVGAAIGATEKLFF
cdr3_nt: TGTGCCAGCAGCGTAGGGGCTGCGATAGGGGCTACTGAAAAACTGTTTTTT

v_call: TRBV25-1
d_call: -
clone_size: -
j_call: TRBJ1-5
cdr3_aa: CASSEPRRACNQPQHF
cdr3_nt: TGTGCCAGCAGTGAGCCCCGCAGGGCGTGCAATCAGCCCCAGCATTTT

v_call: TRBV6-1
d_call: -
clone_size: -
j_call: TRBJ2-5
cdr3_aa: CASMGGGETQYF
cdr3_nt: TGTGCCAGCATGGGGGGAGGCGAGACCCAGTACTTC

v_call: TRBV28
d_call: -
clone_size: -
j_call: TRBJ1-1
cdr3_aa: CASSFLTGNTEAFF
cdr3_nt: TGTGCCAGCAGTTTCCTAACAGGGAACACTGAAGCTTTCTTT

v_call: TRBV5-1
d_call: -
clone_size: large
j_call: TRBJ1-2
cdr3_aa: CASSLTGTYGYTF
cdr3_nt: TGCGCCAGCAGCTTAACAGGGACATATGGCTACACCTTC

v_call: TRBV30
d_call: -
clone_size: -
j_call: TRBJ1-5
cdr3_aa: CAWGEVGDGQPQHF
cdr3_nt: TGTGCCTGGGGGGAGGTCGGCGATGGGCAGCCCCAGCATTTT

v_call: TRBV6-5
d_call: -
clone_size: -
j_call: TRBJ1-2
cdr3_aa: CASREGEWYGYTF
cdr3_nt: TGTGCCAGCAGAGAAGGGGAATGGTATGGCTACACCTTC

v_call: TRBV5-1
d_call: TRBD1
clone_size: -
j_call: TRBJ1-5
cdr3_aa: CASSPGTGGEQPQHF
cdr3_nt: TGCGCCAGCAGCCCAGGGACAGGGGGAGAGCAGCCCCAGCATTTT

v_call: TRBV6-1
d_call: -
clone_size: few
j_call: TRBJ1-5
cdr3_aa: CASRYEADSRQPQHF
cdr3_nt: TGTGCCAGCAGGTACGAGGCGGACAGTCGTCAGCCCCAGCATTTT

v_call: TRBV19
d_call: -
clone_size: -
j_call: TRBJ1-4
cdr3_aa: CASTLAGAATNEKLFF
cdr3_nt: TGTGCCAGTACCCTCGCAGGGGCTGCAACTAATGAAAAACTGTTTTTT

v_call: TRBV25-1
d_call: TRBD1
clone_size: -
j_call: TRBJ2-1
cdr3_aa: CASTPRGQGMAYNEQFF
cdr3_nt: TGTGCCAGCACCCCGAGGGGACAGGGGATGGCCTACAATGAGCAGTTCTTC

v_call: TRBV5-1
d_call: -
clone_size: -
j_call: TRBJ2-2
cdr3_aa: CASSLVGGVNTGELFF
cdr3_nt: TGCGCCAGCAGCTTGGTCGGAGGGGTTAACACCGGGGAGCTGTTTTTT

v_call: TRBV30
d_call: TRBD1
clone_size: -
j_call: TRBJ2-1
cdr3_aa: CAHGQGSYDEQFF
cdr3_nt: TGTGCACACGGACAGGGCTCATACGATGAGCAGTTCTTC

v_call: TRBV18
d_call: -
clone_size: -
j_call: TRBJ2-3
cdr3_aa: CASSPPMQSDTQYF
cdr3_nt: TGTGCCAGCTCACCACCGATGCAGTCGGATACGCAGTATTTT

v_call: TRBV5-5
d_call: -
clone_size: -
j_call: TRBJ1-2
cdr3_aa: CASREGPGYGYTF
cdr3_nt: TGTGCCAGCAGGGAGGGCCCTGGGTATGGCTACACCTTC

v_call: TRBV2
d_call: TRBD1
clone_size: -
j_call: TRBJ2-1
cdr3_aa: CASSGWDRGRLGNEQFF
cdr3_nt: TGTGCCAGCAGTGGGTGGGACAGGGGGCGTTTAGGGAATGAGCAGTTCTTC

v_call: TRBV5-1
d_call: -
clone_size: -
j_call: TRBJ2-7
cdr3_aa: CASSLGAGPEQYF
cdr3_nt: TGCGCCAGCAGCTTGGGGGCGGGACCCGAGCAGTACTTC

v_call: TRBV30
d_call: TRBD1
clone_size: -
j_call: TRBJ1-1
cdr3_aa: CAWSRGGGKTEAFF
cdr3_nt: TGTGCCTGGAGTAGAGGGGGCGGGAAAACTGAAGCTTTCTTT

v_call: TRBV7-9
d_call: -
clone_size: -
j_call: TRBJ1-1
cdr3_aa: CASSLEGLGTEAFF
cdr3_nt: TGTGCCAGCAGCTTAGAGGGACTGGGCACTGAAGCTTTCTTT

v_call: TRBV19
d_call: TRBD1
clone_size: -
j_call: TRBJ1-4
cdr3_aa: CASSWDRATEKLFF
cdr3_nt: TGTGCCAGTAGTTGGGACAGGGCGACTGAAAAACTGTTTTTT

v_call: TRBV4-1
d_call: TRBD1
clone_size: -
j_call: TRBJ2-1
cdr3_aa: CASSQGGQGIDNEQFF
cdr3_nt: TGCGCCAGCAGCCAGGGGGGACAGGGTATAGACAATGAGCAGTTCTTC

v_call: TRBV2
d_call: -
clone_size: -
j_call: TRBJ1-5
cdr3_aa: CASSPDSLLNQPQHF
cdr3_nt: TGTGCCAGCAGTCCGGACAGTCTACTAAATCAGCCCCAGCATTTT

v_call: TRBV5-1
d_call: -
clone_size: few
j_call: TRBJ2-6
cdr3_aa: CASSFTGNSGANVLTF
cdr3_nt: TGCGCCAGCAGCTTTACAGGGAACTCTGGGGCCAACGTCCTGACTTTC

v_call: TRBV6-6
d_call: TRBD1
clone_size: few
j_call: TRBJ2-3
cdr3_aa: CASSYPQGVVTDTQYF
cdr3_nt: TGTGCCAGCAGTTACCCCCAGGGGGTAGTGACAGATACGCAGTATTTT

v_call: TRBV5-4
d_call: -
clone_size: -
j_call: TRBJ2-1
cdr3_aa: CASSATYNEQFF
cdr3_nt: TGTGCCAGCAGCGCTACCTACAATGAGCAGTTCTTC

v_call: TRBV6-5
d_call: -
clone_size: few
j_call: TRBJ1-1
cdr3_aa: CASSYLAQNTEAFF
cdr3_nt: TGTGCCAGCAGTTACTTGGCACAGAACACTGAAGCTTTCTTT

v_call: TRBV5-1
d_call: TRBD1
clone_size: -
j_call: TRBJ2-6
cdr3_aa: CASSLRPTGDGANVLTF
cdr3_nt: TGCGCCAGCAGCCTCAGGCCTACAGGGGACGGGGCCAACGTCCTGACTTTC

v_call: TRBV7-2
d_call: -
clone_size: -
j_call: TRBJ2-5
cdr3_aa: CASSSSVIEETQYF
cdr3_nt: TGTGCCAGCAGCTCTAGCGTCATCGAAGAGACCCAGTACTTC

v_call: TRBV10-3
d_call: TRBD1
clone_size: -
j_call: TRBJ2-1
cdr3_aa: CAISEQGDEQFF
cdr3_nt: TGTGCCATCAGTGAGCAGGGGGATGAGCAGTTCTTC

v_call: TRBV6-1
d_call: -
clone_size: -
j_call: TRBJ2-7
cdr3_aa: CASSLGQSSYEQYF
cdr3_nt: TGTGCCAGCAGTCTGGGGCAAAGCTCCTACGAGCAGTACTTC

v_call: TRBV4-1
d_call: -
clone_size: once
j_call: TRBJ1-2
cdr3_aa: CASSQDRPGYSGGYTF
cdr3_nt: TGCGCCAGCAGCCAAGATCGGCCAGGGTATTCGGGTGGCTACACCTTC

v_call: TRBV4-1
d_call: -
clone_size: -
j_call: TRBJ2-1
cdr3_aa: CASSQFPRNAYNEQFF
cdr3_nt: TGCGCCAGCAGCCAATTTCCTAGAAACGCCTACAATGAGCAGTTCTTC

v_call: TRBV18
d_call: -
clone_size: -
j_call: TRBJ1-1
cdr3_aa: CASSPATGNTEAFF
cdr3_nt: TGTGCCAGCTCCCCCGCGACAGGGAACACTGAAGCTTTCTTT

v_call: TRBV7-9
d_call: TRBD1
clone_size: -
j_call: TRBJ1-6
cdr3_aa: CASSMGQWLVGSPLHF
cdr3_nt: TGTGCCAGCAGCATGGGACAGTGGCTTGTGGGTTCACCCCTCCACTTT

v_call: TRBV2
d_call: TRBD1
clone_size: -
j_call: TRBJ2-5
cdr3_aa: CASIRRTGLLETQYF
cdr3_nt: TGTGCCAGCATCCGGAGGACAGGGTTGTTAGAGACCCAGTACTTC

v_call: TRBV5-4
d_call: -
clone_size: -
j_call: TRBJ1-4
cdr3_aa: CASSPGGQKLFF
cdr3_nt: TGTGCCAGCAGCCCGGGAGGGCAAAAGCTGTTTTTT